The clone carrying this T cell receptor (beta chain) was recorded at least ten times. The V gene end was trimmed by 0 bases and the J gene end by 6 bases; junction bases not matched to a gene: 6. The CDR3 is made up of 15 amino acids. Germline assignment: CDR1 LNHNV and CDR2 YYDKDF (reference sequence). For repertoire sequencing, the TCR beta CDR3 regions were amplified from RNA transcripts. Amplification began with first-round RT-PCR using HTBI primers, then second-round multiplex PCR was performed. Each CDR3 protein is one row after TCRdb ran MiXCR on the multiplex PCR reads. This sample has over 650,000 distinct CDR3 sequences, with about 41% found just once. This sample is drawn from a study of Graves' ophthalmopathy and Graves' hyperthyroidism. As diagnostic evidence, clinical symptoms, serum thyroxine, TRAb, thyroid ultrasound and orbital computed tomography were relied upon.

The chain joins TRBV15 to TRBJ1-2; 8 nucleotides line up with TRBD1. This receptor was obtained from an adult man with Graves' ophthalmopathy. Sequenced input: peripheral blood. Written as DNA, the CDR3 is TGTGCCACCAGCAGAGATGGGGACAGGAAAAATGGCTACACCTTC. This encodes CATSRDGDRKNGYTF.